The 13 T cell receptor beta chains in this list originate from one sample, sequenced in a study of shared clonotypes between healthy human individuals. The assay was immunoSEQ multiplex PCR, and TCRdb's table has in-frame clones only and misses some. The sample holds millions of clones, roughly 93% seen once. Sample: naive CD4+ T cells from PBMCs. Subset specified: CD45RA+ positively selected. These receptors originate from a man younger than 35 in good health. Some clones in this sample may be carry-over from other donors' samples.

This rearrangement joins TRBV5-1 to TRBJ2-3, with TRBD2 matching over 7 bases. The CDR3 has 15 amino acids. With 4 bases clipped from V and 7 bases from J, the junction kept 12 bases outside the gene matches. CDR1 SGHRS and CDR2 YFSETQ come from the germline V gene. CDR3 sequence reads: CASSTPGGGTNTQYF. The CDR3 region has the DNA TGCGCCAGCAGCACCCCCGGGGGAGGGACGAATACGCAGTATTTT.

The chain joins TRBV7-9 to TRBJ2-2; D might be TRBD1 (6 bases). CDR3 length: 14 residues. Trimming pared 2 bases from V and 5 bases from J, leaving 9 bases between. Per germline, CDR1 SEHNR and CDR2 FQNEAQ (reference sequence). CDR3 coding DNA: TGTGCCAGCAGCTTAACAGGGATAACCGGGGAGCTGTTTTTT. This translates into CASSLTGITGELFF.

The count of this clone is one. This chain connects TRBV18 to TRBJ1-2, with 7 bases that match TRBD1. From germline, CDR1 is KGHSH and CDR2 LQKENI. V gave up 5 bases and J gave up 4 bases; unmatched junction bases: 16. The CDR3 consists of 17 residues. The CDR3 sequence: CASSASFLRGASYGYTF. DNA for the CDR3: TGTGCCAGCTCAGCTTCATTTCTCAGGGGGGCCTCCTATGGCTACACCTTC.

The chain couples TRBV4-2 to TRBJ1-5; D may be TRBD1 (5 bases). Germline values: CDR1 LGHNA, CDR2 YNFKEQ. This CDR3 comprises 14 residues. V lost 3 bases to trimming and J lost 4 bases, with 10 bases between them. CDR3 loop: CASSQTVNNQPQHF. CDR3 nucleotide sequence: TGTGCCAGCAGCCAGACAGTAAATAATCAGCCCCAGCATTTT.

The chain links TRBV29-1 to TRBJ1-1, with D unclear. V was shortened by 4 bases and J by 10 bases, with 13 bases between the two germline ends. Germline-derived CDR1 and CDR2 are SQVTM and ANQGSEA. CDR3 length: 11 residues. CDR3 in amino acids: CSVVTATGAFF. The CDR3 DNA is TGCAGCGTTGTGACGGCAACGGGAGCTTTCTTT. Combining the CDR3 with reference TRBV29-1 and TRBJ1-1 gives the whole variable domain SAVISQKPSRDICQRGTSLTIQCQVDSQVTMMFWYRQQPGQSLTLIATANQGSEATYESGFVIDKFPISRPNLTFSTLTVSNMSPEDSSIYLCSVVTATGAFFGQGTRLTVV.

This chain links TRBV19 with TRBJ2-7; D is possibly TRBD2 (5 bases). The CDR3 has 16 residues. Germline loops: CDR1 LNHDA, CDR2 SQIVND (reference sequence). Trimming shortened V by 5 bases and J by 0 bases, and 17 bases separated the two germline ends. Here the CDR3 reads CASSRGGSQSSYEQYF. In DNA form, the CDR3 reads TGTGCCAGTAGTCGGGGTGGTAGCCAGAGCTCCTACGAGCAGTACTTC.

This chain uses TRBV21-1 with TRBJ2-4; TRBD1, the table's D call, was not compared with the DNA. TRBV21-1 is an annotated pseudogene. This CDR3 region has 14 residues. In DNA, the CDR3 is TGTGCCAGTCCCCAGGGGGAAGCCAAAAACATTCAGTACTTC. Amino acid sequence: CASPQGEAKNIQYF.

The rearrangement uses TRBV19 and TRBJ2-5; TRBD2 might be the D (6 bases). Germline V gene lookup returns CDR1 LNHDA and CDR2 SQIVND (reference sequence). The CDR3 has 13 amino acids. Trimming removed 11 bases from V and 8 bases from J, with 21 bases in between. The CDR3 DNA reads as TGTGCCTCCACGGAGGGCTGGGGGGAAACCCAGTACTTC. Translation: CASTEGWGETQYF.

The chain has TRBV6-5 and TRBJ2-2, with D perhaps TRBD1 or TRBD2 (6 bases each). Trimming removed 11 bases at V and 5 bases at J, with 18 bases between. CDR3 length equals 14 residues. The germline CDR1 and CDR2 sequences are MNHEY and SVGAGI. The CDR3 DNA reads TGTGCCCTAAGGGGGGCCGGTTGGACCGGGGAGCTGTTTTTT. Its translation: CALRGAGWTGELFF.

The J gene is TRBJ2-1, the V gene TRBV29-1, with D tentatively TRBD2 (5 bases). Germline V CDR1 and CDR2: SQVTM, ANQGSEA. The CDR3 extends over 16 amino acids. V lost 7 bases, J lost 2 bases, and 21 bases lay in between. CDR3 in DNA: TGCAGCGCAGTTAGGAGTTCCGGGGTAACCTACAATGAGCAGTTCTTC. Its translation is CSAVRSSGVTYNEQFF.

J is TRBJ1-2 and V is TRBV10-3; D perhaps matches TRBD1 (6 bases). The germline V and J ends were trimmed by 3 bases and 5 bases, with 16 bases remaining between them. The CDR3 extends over 15 amino acids. Germline V gene lookup returns CDR1 ENHRY and CDR2 SYGVKD. CDR3 in amino acids: CAISEGGVSWYGYTF. As DNA, the CDR3 is TGTGCCATCAGTGAAGGGGGGGTCTCGTGGTATGGCTACACCTTC.

The V call is TRBV4-3, the J call TRBJ2-2; tentative D call: TRBD2 (5 bases). From germline, CDR1 is LGHNA and CDR2 YSLEER. This CDR3 comprises 14 residues. The germline V and J ends were trimmed by 1 base and 7 bases, with 10 bases remaining between them. CDR3 region: CASSQVYRGGELFF. In DNA, the CDR3 is TGCGCCAGCAGCCAAGTATACCGGGGCGGGGAGCTGTTTTTT.

The gene calls are TRBV11-1 and TRBJ1-4, with D possibly TRBD1 on 6 matching bases. The CDR3 covers 15 residues. Germline values: CDR1 SGHAT, CDR2 FQDESV (reference sequence). Deletions cut 5 bases from V and 5 bases from J, with 15 bases between. CDR3 DNA: TGTGCCAGCAGCATCTCAGGGGCGAGGAATGAAAAACTGTTTTTT. It codes for CASSISGARNEKLFF.